This T cell receptor (beta chain) was retrieved from a study of blood T cell repertoires in COVID-19. Study background: Spain, Italy and the United States supplied samples that represented acute and convalescent COVID-19. The cDNA or gDNA used as material had been derived from T cells, B-cell-depleted T cells, or PBMCs.

As handled by the study authors: Amplifying reference gene primers gave estimates of nucleated cell counts. Repertoires were generated with immunoSEQ multiplex PCR, while TCRdb's copy carries only in-frame clones and drops some. The V and J calls and clone size were taken over from that table, and D and trimming were inferred from the DNA. This sample yields about 40,000 clones, of which roughly four fifths are seen a single time; 2.6% belongs to the top ten. J was trimmed by 5 bases and V by 7 bases; bases with no gene match: 4. This CDR3 spans 13 amino acids. CDR1 PRHDT and CDR2 FYEKMQ come from the germline V gene (reference sequence).

The chain carries TRBV13 and TRBJ1-2; 10 positions agree with TRBD1. The source of this sequence is a woman aged 55-70 years with acute or convalescent COVID-19. The sequenced sample consisted of peripheral blood. Here the CDR3 reads CASTKGQGYGYTF. CDR3 DNA: TGTGCCAGCACGAAGGGACAGGGGTATGGCTACACCTTC.